These 21 T cell receptor beta chains were all obtained from the same sample, sequenced in a study of blood T cell repertoires in COVID-19 (dated by TCRdb to between 2020 and 2021). Libraries were prepared through the immunoSEQ multiplex PCR assay. What TCRdb holds here is the immuneACCESS table cut down to in-frame rearrangements. Part of the clones is not present; checked against another copy, under half of the missing clones reflect an unresolved V gene, and the others are unexplained. For this sample there are some 200,000 clones; approximately 84% appear just once. Jointly, the top ten make up under 3% of the sample. Source material: peripheral blood. Receptor source: a human donor with acute or convalescent COVID-19. The donor label of this sample is uncertain.

This chain connects TRBV28 to TRBJ2-1, with 8 positions matching TRBD2. Germline assignment: CDR1 MDHEN and CDR2 SYDVKM. This CDR3 spans 14 amino acids. The V segment lost 11 bases and the J segment 8 bases; nucleotides outside the gene matches: 14. The CDR3 sequence: CAHFSSGRWDEQFF. DNA of the CDR3: TGTGCCCACTTCTCCAGCGGGAGATGGGATGAGCAGTTCTTC.

The chain recombines TRBV5-4 with TRBJ1-5; no reliable D call. This CDR3 is built from 13 residues. Germline V gene sequence: CDR1 SGHNT, CDR2 YYREEE (reference sequence). Trimming took off 2 bases at V and 8 bases at J, with 11 bases between the two ends. CDR3 nucleotides: TGTGCCAGCAGCTTTGGAGAAGGAAAGCCCCAGCATTTT. This codes for CASSFGEGKPQHF.

This clone was recorded once. This chain connects TRBV6-6 to TRBJ1-6, with D possibly matching TRBD1 (5 bases). The germline V gene encodes CDR1 MNHNY and CDR2 SVGAGI (reference sequence). The CDR3 is made up of 16 amino acids. The V and J ends lost 5 bases and 8 bases respectively, with 19 bases between them. The CDR3 loop is CASSPSSGTKDSPLHF. The CDR3 DNA reads as TGTGCCAGCAGTCCCTCCTCCGGGACTAAAGATTCACCCCTCCACTTT.

The chain employs TRBV19 and TRBJ2-7; 7 bases line up with TRBD1. CDR1 is LNHDA, CDR2 SQIVND, per germline (reference sequence). J gave up 6 bases and V 6 bases, and 5 bases lay outside the gene matches. The length of the CDR3 is 12 residues. CDR3 region: CASRTGLAEQYF. CDR3 coding DNA: TGTGCCAGTAGGACAGGGCTGGCCGAGCAGTACTTC.

This clone was found a few times. The gene calls are TRBV6-5 and TRBJ1-5; TRBD1 agrees at 7 bases. Germline V gene lookup returns CDR1 MNHEY and CDR2 SVGAGI. The trim removed 10 bases at V and 5 bases at J, leaving 11 bases unmatched. This CDR3 spans 14 amino acids. CDR3 protein: CATRRWQGDQPQHF. The CDR3 DNA reads as TGTGCCACCCGGAGGTGGCAGGGGGATCAGCCCCAGCATTTT.

Only one count was recorded for this clone. V and J are TRBV5-5 and TRBJ1-1; D gene unclear. Per germline, CDR1 SGHKS and CDR2 YYEKEE (reference sequence). The CDR3 loop spans 13 amino acids. V lost 6 bases to trimming and J lost 0 bases, with 9 bases between them. This CDR3 reads CASTYRMNTEAFF. As DNA, the CDR3 is TGTGCCAGCACCTACCGAATGAACACTGAAGCTTTCTTT.

The chain couples TRBV2 to TRBJ2-4; 7 bases align to TRBD1. This CDR3 has 15 residues. V shed 3 bases, J shed 1 base, and the junction held 3 bases outside the gene matches. CDR1 and CDR2 from the germline V gene are SNHLY and FYNNEI. This CDR3 is CASSDEGAAKNIQYF. The CDR3, as DNA: TGTGCCAGCAGTGACGAGGGGGCGGCCAAAAACATTCAGTACTTC.

This chain links TRBV19 with TRBJ1-2; 7 positions match TRBD1. Germline V gives CDR1 LNHDA, CDR2 SQIVND (reference sequence). The CDR3 runs to 12 residues. V shed 6 bases and J 7 bases; nucleotides not matched to a gene: 5. The CDR3 DNA reads as TGTGCCAGTAGGTTGACAGGGACTGGCTACACCTTC. It codes for CASRLTGTGYTF.

This chain uses TRBV7-9 with TRBJ2-2; 8 positions agree with TRBD1. Germline trimming cut 7 bases from V and 4 bases from J; bases unmatched to any gene: 8. Germline V gene data show CDR1 as SEHNR and CDR2 as FQNEAQ (reference sequence). This CDR3 contains 15 residues. The chain's CDR3 is CASIRTGKSTGELFF. The CDR3 DNA is TGTGCCAGCATCCGGACAGGGAAGAGCACCGGGGAGCTGTTTTTT.

The rearrangement joins TRBV3-1 (or the pseudogene TRBV3-2) to TRBJ2-2, with TRBD2 as a possible D gene (6 bases). Germline assignment: CDR1 LGHDT and CDR2 YNNKEL (reference sequence). Trimming pared 3 bases from V and 6 bases from J, leaving 8 bases between. The CDR3 sequence is 13 residues long. CDR3 sequence (DNA): TGTGCCAGCAGCCACGGGGAGGCCGGGGAGCTGTTTTTT. Its translation: CASSHGEAGELFF.

The chain employs TRBV5-4 and TRBJ2-7; 10 bases agree with TRBD2. This CDR3 has 17 residues. With V trimmed by 4 bases and J by 5 bases, 15 bases remained unmatched. CDR1 and CDR2 from the germline V gene are SGHNT and YYREEE (reference sequence). In DNA form, the CDR3 reads TGTGCCAGCAGCAAAAGCGGGGGGGCCAAGTCGAGCCACGAGCAGTACTTC. Its translation: CASSKSGGAKSSHEQYF.

V is TRBV9 and J is TRBJ2-7, with TRBD1 identical over 9 bases. After removal of 4 bases from V and 5 bases from J, the junction contained 10 bases not matched to a gene. The CDR3 is 15 residues long. Germline V gene sequence: CDR1 SGDLS, CDR2 YYNGEE. CDR3 in amino acids: CASSLTGTGRDEQYF. For the CDR3, the DNA is TGTGCCAGCAGCCTAACCGGGACAGGGAGAGACGAGCAGTACTTC.

The J gene is TRBJ1-6, the V gene TRBV25-1, with no clear D. The length of the CDR3 is 12 residues. Germline V CDR1 and CDR2: MGHDK, SYGVNS. V was trimmed by 6 bases and J by 9 bases, leaving 9 bases between them. For the CDR3, the DNA is TGTGCCAGCAGGGGCGTGGGTTCACCCCTCCACTTT. As protein: CASRGVGSPLHF.

The chain combines TRBV28 with TRBJ2-1, with TRBD2 identical over 10 bases. V lost 8 bases and J lost 3; bases outside the gene matches: 4. The CDR3 extends over 14 amino acids. Per the germline V gene, CDR1 is MDHEN and CDR2 is SYDVKM. Written as DNA, the CDR3 is TGTGCCAGCCTGGGACTAGCGAACTACAATGAGCAGTTCTTC. This gives the protein CASLGLANYNEQFF. Complete variable domain (other parts from reference TRBV28 and TRBJ2-1): DVKVTQSSRYLVKRTGEKVFLECVQDMDHENMFWYRQDPGLGLRLIYFSYDVKMKEKGDIPEGYSVSREKKERFSLILESASTNQTSMYLCASLGLANYNEQFFGPGTRLTVL.

V is TRBV19 and J is TRBJ2-7; D may be TRBD1 (6 bases). Germline V CDR1 and CDR2: LNHDA, SQIVND (reference sequence). V lost 2 bases, J lost 1 base, and 12 bases lay in between. This CDR3 has 15 amino acids. CDR3 amino acids: CASSIRARGSYEQYF. In DNA, the CDR3 is TGTGCCAGTAGTATAAGAGCCAGGGGATCCTACGAGCAGTACTTC.

The V and J genes are TRBV6-5 and TRBJ2-7; possible D gene TRBD2, 6 bases. The germline V and J ends were trimmed by 8 bases and 2 bases, with 13 bases remaining between them. CDR3 length: 13 residues. Germline assignment: CDR1 MNHEY and CDR2 SVGAGI. The CDR3 reads CASRGSVTYEQYF. In DNA form, the CDR3 reads TGTGCCAGCCGGGGGTCCGTTACCTACGAGCAGTACTTC.

The genes are TRBV19 and TRBJ1-6; D is ambiguous. The ends were cut back, 3 bases at V and 6 bases at J, with 12 bases in the middle. The CDR3 is 15 amino acids. Germline-derived CDR1 and CDR2 are LNHDA and SQIVND (reference sequence). For the CDR3, the DNA is TGTGCCAGTAGTATGGCCCGGGGAGGTAATTCACCCCTCCACTTT. As protein: CASSMARGGNSPLHF.

The V call is TRBV11-2, the J call TRBJ1-1, with no clear D. Germline CDR1 SGHAT, CDR2 FQNNGV. Between the trimmed V and J ends, which lost 2 bases and 7 bases, there was a span of 14 bases. The CDR3 is 14 amino acids. In nucleotides, the CDR3 is TGTGCCAGCAGCTTAAGTACTAGGGCCGGTGAAGCTTTCTTT. Protein sequence: CASSLSTRAGEAFF. Full variable domain (remainder filled in from reference TRBV11-2 and TRBJ1-1): EAGVAQSPRYKIIEKRQSVAFWCNPISGHATLYWYQQILGQGPKLLIQFQNNGVVDDSQLPKDRFSAERLKGVDSTLKIQPAKLEDSAVYLCASSLSTRAGEAFFGQGTRLTVV.

The chain is built from TRBV5-1 and TRBJ1-5, with D unresolved. Germline loops: CDR1 SGHRS, CDR2 YFSETQ. CDR3 size: 15 residues. Trimming stripped 2 bases from V and 3 bases from J, with 12 bases between. The DNA for the CDR3 is TGCGCCAGCAGCTTATCCGGGGATCCCAATCAGCCCCAGCATTTT. Residues: CASSLSGDPNQPQHF.

The chain couples TRBV2 to TRBJ1-1; the match to TRBD1 covers 8 bases. CDR1 SNHLY and CDR2 FYNNEI come from the germline V gene. V dropped 4 bases and J dropped 6; count of bases not matched to a gene: 7. CDR3 size: 14 residues. CDR3 region: CASSVEDRGSEAFF. DNA of the CDR3: TGTGCCAGCAGTGTAGAAGACAGGGGCTCTGAAGCTTTCTTT.

The J gene is TRBJ1-5, the V gene TRBV7-2; weak D call: TRBD1 (6 bases). The germline gives CDR1 SGHTA, CDR2 FQGNSA. The CDR3 length is 14 residues. Trimming removed 3 bases at V and 5 bases at J, with 11 bases between. This CDR3 reads CASSLSRGDQPQHF. The CDR3 nucleotides are TGTGCCAGCAGCTTGAGCAGGGGTGATCAGCCCCAGCATTTT.